The 24 T cell receptor beta chains presented below share a single source sample, sequenced in a study of blood T cell repertoires in COVID-19. The assay was immunoSEQ multiplex PCR, and TCRdb's table has in-frame clones only and misses some. The table lists over 110,000 clones, approximately 88% of them singletons, with roughly 1.5% in the top ten. The material sequenced was peripheral blood. The receptors originated from a woman aged 50 to 60 with acute or convalescent COVID-19.

The CDR3 protein is CASSLRGTSGEKLFF. The CDR3 DNA sequence: TGTGCCAGCAGCTTAAGAGGAACTAGCGGTGAAAAACTGTTTTTT. The chain links TRBV7-2 to TRBJ1-4, with D unresolved. This CDR3 spans 15 amino acids. CDR1 is SGHTA and CDR2 is FQGNSA in the germline V gene. V gave up 2 bases and J gave up 7 bases, with 14 bases separating them.

A word on this clone: Other DNA sequences in the same sample also yield this CDR3. The rearrangement links TRBV7-3 to TRBJ1-1; no reliable D call. Germline CDR1 SGHTA, CDR2 FQGTGA. This CDR3 spans 13 amino acids. V lost 5 bases to trimming and J lost 0 bases, with 7 bases between them. CDR3: CASSPYLNTEAFF. CDR3 coding DNA: TGTGCCAGCAGCCCCTATCTGAACACTGAAGCTTTCTTT.

The rearrangement uses TRBV5-1 and TRBJ1-2, with D unclear. The ends were cut back, 5 bases at V and 0 bases at J, with 14 bases in the middle. From germline, CDR1 is SGHRS and CDR2 YFSETQ. The CDR3 runs 15 residues. The CDR3 DNA reads TGCGCCAGCAGGGAGCCCGGCGCTCCTAACTATGGCTACACCTTC. Amino acid sequence: CASREPGAPNYGYTF.

In this sample, this clone turned up a few times. This chain joins TRBV5-1 and TRBJ1-4, with 9 bases matching TRBD1. Trimming at V came to 2 bases and at J to 7 bases, leaving 3 bases not matched to a gene. CDR3 length: 14 residues. Germline V gene data show CDR1 as SGHRS and CDR2 as YFSETQ. The CDR3 DNA reads as TGCGCCAGCAGCTTACAGGGGGCGGGTGAAAAACTGTTTTTT. Translated: CASSLQGAGEKLFF.

On this clone: Distinct nucleotide sequences in the sample also encode this CDR3. This chain joins TRBV29-1 and TRBJ1-5; 7 positions agree with TRBD1. The germline V gene encodes CDR1 SQVTM and CDR2 ANQGSEA. The length of the CDR3 is 14 residues. J lost 0 bases, V lost 6 bases, and 5 bases had no gene match. CDR3 nucleotide sequence: TGCAGCGTCCTAGGACAGGATAGCAATCAGCCCCAGCATTTT. Amino acid sequence: CSVLGQDSNQPQHF.

The chain links TRBV6-5 to TRBJ1-3; 9 nucleotides match TRBD1. Germline values: CDR1 MNHEY, CDR2 SVGAGI. The CDR3 totals 16 residues. J was trimmed by 4 bases and V by 4 bases; bases with no gene match: 8. The CDR3 region has the DNA TGTGCCAGCAGTTGGGGAGTCGGGACAGGGGGAAACACCATATATTTT. Its translation is CASSWGVGTGGNTIYF.

This sequence joins TRBV25-1 and TRBJ1-2; 12 bases map to TRBD1. Germline assignment: CDR1 MGHDK and CDR2 SYGVNS. This CDR3 has 14 residues. The V and J ends lost 8 bases and 8 bases, in that order; junction bases with no gene match: 9. For the CDR3, the DNA is TGTGCCAGCGGAGGGGGACAGGGGGCAGAAGGCTACACCTTC. Its translation is CASGGGQGAEGYTF.

The CDR3 reads CASSSTLTGGSSYNEQFF. The CDR3 nucleotides are TGTGCCAGCAGCTCAACGCTGACAGGGGGTTCGTCCTACAATGAGCAGTTCTTC. The J gene is TRBJ2-1, the V gene TRBV7-6; TRBD1 aligns across 9 bases. This CDR3 contains 18 residues. The V gene end was trimmed by 4 bases and the J gene end by 1 base; junction bases not matched to a gene: 11. Looked up from germline, CDR1 is SGHVS and CDR2 is FNYEAQ.

V gene TRBV7-2 combines with J gene TRBJ1-2; D is uncertain. CDR3 length: 10 amino acids. The ends were cut back, 5 bases at V and 13 bases at J, with 11 bases in the middle. Germline CDR1 SGHTA, CDR2 FQGNSA. The CDR3 sequence is CASSTPGITF. CDR3 sequence (DNA): TGTGCCAGCAGCACCCCCGGGATCACCTTC.

The gene calls are TRBV19 and TRBJ2-3; 9 nucleotides match TRBD2. Germline V gives CDR1 LNHDA, CDR2 SQIVND (reference sequence). The CDR3 runs 18 residues. J lost 4 bases, V lost 6 bases, and 17 bases had no gene match. The CDR3 nucleotides are TGTGCCAGTAGGGCCGACCTCGGGCGGGGGGGCGACGCAGATACGCAGTATTTT. Translated: CASRADLGRGGDADTQYF.

This chain uses TRBV14 with TRBJ2-1; 7 nucleotides align to TRBD2. The CDR3 totals 19 residues. Trimming took 2 bases from V and 0 from J; bases not matched to a gene: 13. Germline CDR1 SGHDN, CDR2 FVKESK. CDR3 DNA sequence: TGTGCCAGCAGCCAAAGGACGGAACTAGCGCCTAACTCCTACAATGAGCAGTTCTTC. Translation gives CASSQRTELAPNSYNEQFF.

The chain links TRBV4-1 to TRBJ1-5; maybe TRBD1 (5 bases). With 1 base removed from V and 5 bases from J, the gap between germline ends came to 21 bases. Looked up from germline, CDR1 is MGHRA and CDR2 is YSYEKL. The CDR3 length is 18 residues. CDR3 DNA: TGCGCCAGCAGCCAAGTCGAGATCCCAGGGTGGACCGATCAGCCCCAGCATTTT. Residues: CASSQVEIPGWTDQPQHF.

A single count supports this clone. The chain joins TRBV5-1 to TRBJ2-7, with TRBD2 identical over 9 bases. With V trimmed by 0 bases and J by 3 bases, 7 bases remained unmatched. The CDR3 runs 16 residues. The germline V gene encodes CDR1 SGHRS and CDR2 YFSETQ. CDR3 residues: CASSLVGAGGFYEQYF. CDR3 nucleotide sequence: TGCGCCAGCAGCTTGGTAGGGGCGGGAGGGTTCTACGAGCAGTACTTC.

J is TRBJ1-5 and V is TRBV12-3 or TRBV12-4; tentatively, D is TRBD1 (6 bases). The CDR3 runs 12 residues. The ends were cut back, 4 bases at V and 8 bases at J, with 9 bases in the middle. The CDR3 loop is CASSSGVKPQHF. In DNA, the CDR3 is TGTGCCAGCAGTTCAGGGGTTAAGCCCCAGCATTTT.

The chain combines TRBV5-4 with TRBJ2-2, with 8 bases matching TRBD1. There are 15 residues in the CDR3. The V gene end was trimmed by 4 bases and the J gene end by 0 bases; junction bases not matched to a gene: 2. Germline CDR1 is SGHNT and CDR2 is YYREEE (reference sequence). The CDR3 DNA reads as TGTGCCAGCAGCCGGGACAGGACGAACACCGGGGAGCTGTTTTTT. It encodes CASSRDRTNTGELFF.

V and J are TRBV6-1 and TRBJ2-3, with TRBD2 as a possible D gene (5 bases). CDR1 MNHNS and CDR2 SASEGT come from the germline V gene. The CDR3 spans 14 residues. V lost 0 bases and J lost 11, with 15 bases in between. DNA of the CDR3: TGTGCCAGCAGTGAAGCCTATACTAGTTTCGTGCAGTATTTT. Translating gives CASSEAYTSFVQYF.

The CDR3 spells CASSPEGVGANVLTF. The CDR3 bases are TGTGCCAGCTCACCAGAAGGGGTTGGGGCCAACGTCCTGACTTTC. The chain employs TRBV18 and TRBJ2-6; tentatively, D is TRBD1 (5 bases). The CDR3 runs to 15 residues. V dropped 2 bases and J dropped 3 bases, with 8 bases sitting between them. Germline CDR1 and CDR2: KGHSH and LQKENI.

A single count supports this clone. CDR3 DNA: TGTGCCAGCAGCAGGGGGGACAGTGGGCCCCAGCATTTT. Amino acids: CASSRGDSGPQHF. This chain links TRBV7-9 with TRBJ1-5; the match to TRBD1 covers 7 bases. Trimming removed 5 bases from V and 9 bases from J; junction bases left unmatched: 7. This CDR3 comprises 13 residues. Germline CDR1 SEHNR, CDR2 FQNEAQ (reference sequence).

This chain uses TRBV7-9 with TRBJ1-1, with TRBD1 matching 10 bases. The CDR3 is 15 residues long. CDR1 SEHNR and CDR2 FQNEAQ come from the germline V gene (reference sequence). V lost 5 bases and J lost 6; bases outside the gene matches: 9. CDR3 sequence (DNA): TGTGCCAGCAGCGCACGACAGGGGGCTTTGGCTGAAGCTTTCTTT. Amino acid sequence: CASSARQGALAEAFF. The full variable domain, with the rest looked up from reference TRBV7-9 and TRBJ1-1, is DTGVSQNPRHKITKRGQNVTFRCDPISEHNRLYWYRQTLGQGPEFLTYFQNEAQLEKSRLLSDRFSAERPKGSFSTLEIQRTEQGDSAMYLCASSARQGALAEAFFGQGTRLTVV.

V is TRBV14 and J is TRBJ1-2, with D possibly matching TRBD1 (5 bases). Trimming took 2 bases from V and 3 from J, leaving 7 bases between them. The CDR3 has 13 residues. Looked up from germline, CDR1 is SGHDN and CDR2 is FVKESK. CDR3 sequence: CASSQQGYYGYTF. The CDR3 DNA reads TGTGCCAGCAGCCAACAGGGCTACTATGGCTACACCTTC.

J is TRBJ2-7 and V is TRBV7-2; D unclear. CDR1 is SGHTA and CDR2 is FQGNSA in the germline V gene. Trimming shortened V by 3 bases and J by 2 bases, and 14 bases separated the two germline ends. CDR3 size: 15 residues. The chain's CDR3 is CASSFTPGTTYEQYF. The CDR3 DNA sequence: TGTGCCAGCAGCTTCACGCCAGGAACAACCTACGAGCAGTACTTC.

This chain uses TRBV5-6 with TRBJ1-6, with D possibly being TRBD1 (6 bases). The CDR3 is made up of 14 amino acids. V was cut by 4 bases and J by 7 bases, with 12 bases left in between. Germline loops: CDR1 SGHDT, CDR2 YYEEEE. CDR3 loop: CASSPTGRNSPLHF. CDR3 sequence (DNA): TGTGCCAGCAGCCCTACAGGGAGAAATTCACCCCTCCACTTT.

V is TRBV19 and J is TRBJ2-5; no definite D call. From germline, CDR1 is LNHDA and CDR2 SQIVND (reference sequence). The CDR3 has 12 amino acids. Deletions cut 5 bases from V and 5 bases from J, with 9 bases between. The CDR3 sequence is CASSGRRETQYF. DNA of the CDR3: TGTGCCAGTAGTGGAAGGCGGGAGACCCAGTACTTC.

This clone was seen just once. This chain links TRBV28 with TRBJ1-1; 9 positions agree with TRBD1. The V gene end was trimmed by 4 bases and the J gene end by 7 bases; junction bases not matched to a gene: 10. The CDR3 is 15 residues long. Germline V gene lookup returns CDR1 MDHEN and CDR2 SYDVKM. The CDR3 is CASSSEGTGPVEAFF. Written as DNA, the CDR3 is TGTGCCAGCAGTTCCGAGGGGACAGGGCCAGTTGAAGCTTTCTTT.